The 2 T cell receptor beta chains listed next were all sequenced from one sample in a study of beta chain features in type 1 diabetes (dated by TCRdb to the late 2010s). No antigen is known for these receptors. The library relied on the immunoSEQ multiplex PCR assay. All of the isolated RNA was reverse transcribed with the High Capacity cDNA Reverse Transcription Kit, so expressed TCRB transcripts were sequenced. TCRdb's version of the immuneACCESS table is confined to in-frame rearrangements and falls short of the full clone set. An unresolved V gene accounts for under half of the shortfall where checked; the remainder is of unknown origin. This sample has about 710,000 clones in its table, and over 12% of those were observed once. Nearly 0.04% of the sample lies in the top ten. Points the paper makes about the study in general: Type 1 diabetes patients showed a moderate but significant shortening of TCRB CDR3 length in all four CD4+ subsets.

What was sequenced was naive CD4+ T cells from blood. The cell subset or site label, read with the paper, signifies: true naive CD4+ T cells. Receptor source: a man aged 18 to 30 with type 1 diabetes.

The rearrangement links TRBV5-1 to TRBJ2-7; D unresolved. Trimming stripped 6 bases from V and 6 bases from J, with 16 bases between. This CDR3 is built from 13 residues. CDR1 is SGHRS and CDR2 is YFSETQ in the germline V gene. CDR3: CASKSVEMGEQYF. The CDR3 DNA reads as TGCGCCAGCAAAAGCGTGGAGATGGGCGAGCAGTACTTC.

The chain couples TRBV25-1 to TRBJ1-2; D uncertain. The CDR3 runs 13 residues. The V gene's germline CDR1 is MGHDK and CDR2 SYGVNS. V lost 4 bases, J lost 3 bases, and 9 bases lay in between. The CDR3: CASSVSGDYGYTF. Written as DNA, the CDR3 is TGTGCCAGCAGTGTCTCGGGCGACTATGGCTACACCTTC.